Below, 27 T cell receptor beta chains from the same sample are listed, as sequenced in a study of T cell clonality in common variable immunodeficiency. Clones were sequenced by immunoSEQ multiplex PCR, and TCRdb holds only the in-frame ones, with some missing. Recorded here are under 60,000 clones, with no singletons, and the ten leading clones hold 3% to 4%. Sequencing was performed on peripheral blood mononuclear cells. The receptors were sampled from a person aged 18 to 70 in good health.

This clone has a count of ten or more. Read data end 3 residues before the CDR3 end; the end is taken from the germline J gene. The chain uses TRBV4-1 and TRBJ1-2; D unclear. V was shortened by 0 bases and J by 0 bases, with 5 bases between the two germline ends. Germline assignment: CDR1 MGHRA and CDR2 YSYEKL. This CDR3 comprises 14 residues. The sequenced CDR3 bases are TGCGCCAGCAGCCAAGACCCCTCTAACTATGGC. Translating gives CASSQDPSNYG. In full, the CDR3 reads CASSQDPSNYGYTF.

This clone was found many times. The sequenced fragment ends 3 residues before the CDR3 boundary, so the rest is inferred from the germline J gene. The chain is built from TRBV20-1 and TRBJ2-3; 7 bases are shared with TRBD2. V lost 6 bases to trimming and J lost 2 bases; unmatched junction nucleotides: 11. This CDR3 has 15 amino acids. Per the germline V gene, CDR1 is DFQATT and CDR2 is SNEGSKA (reference sequence). This CDR3 is CSASEGSGSTDTQYF. The CDR3 DNA, read in part, is TGCAGTGCCTCCGAGGGTAGCGGGTCCACAGATACG.

The sample holds many counts of this clone. From the germline J gene comes the end of the CDR3, since the read stops 3 residues before it. This chain joins TRBV5-6 and TRBJ2-1; D ambiguous. CDR3 length equals 15 residues. Looked up from germline, CDR1 is SGHDT and CDR2 is YYEEEE. With 4 bases removed from V and 0 bases from J, the gap between germline ends came to 11 bases. CDR3 DNA, as far as it was read: TGTGCCAGCAGCCGGCAGCGTAACTCCTACAATGAG. It is translated as CASSRQRNSYNE. The entire CDR3 sequence reads CASSRQRNSYNEQFF.

This clone came up many times. The CDR3 is cut off 3 residues early in the read; its end comes from the germline J gene. The chain joins TRBV18 to TRBJ2-3; D not certain. The germline CDR1 and CDR2 sequences are KGHSH and LQKENI. The CDR3 is 16 residues long. Trimming stripped 3 bases from V and 1 base from J, with 14 bases between. CDR3 sequence reads: CASSPNGLVGTDTQYF. The covered CDR3 bases are TGTGCCAGCTCACCTAACGGTCTTGTGGGCACAGATACG.

On this clone: Read sequence stops 3 residues before the CDR3 end, and the germline J gene provides the missing end. The V gene is TRBV19, the J gene TRBJ1-1; D uncertain. The CDR3 has 17 residues. Germline V gene data show CDR1 as LNHDA and CDR2 as SQIVND (reference sequence). The ends were cut back, 5 bases at V and 5 bases at J, with 24 bases in the middle. The CDR3 region is CASSDLPGKLTDTEAFF. The CDR3 bases that were read are TGTGCCAGTAGTGATCTCCCCGGAAAACTAACGGATACTGAA.

This clone has ten or more counts. Coverage ceases 3 residues before the CDR3 finishes, and the germline J gene fills in the end. The chain links TRBV7-9 to TRBJ1-1, with D perhaps matching TRBD1 (6 bases). This CDR3 is 13 amino acids long. The V end lost 6 bases, the J end lost 4 bases, and 12 bases lay between the germline ends. From germline, CDR1 is SEHNR and CDR2 FQNEAQ (reference sequence). CDR3 sequence reads: CASSFTGITEAFF. The sequenced CDR3 bases are TGTGCCAGCAGTTTTACAGGGATCACTGAA.

This clone was counted many times. The read gets to within 3 residues of the CDR3 end, and the germline J gene fills in the rest. This chain links TRBV29-1 with TRBJ2-7; 9 bases align to TRBD2. V lost 5 bases and J lost 3; bases outside the gene matches: 8. This CDR3 is built from 14 residues. Germline V lookup: CDR1 SQVTM, CDR2 ANQGSEA. The chain's CDR3 is CSVTPGTSFYEQYF. The sequenced part of the CDR3 DNA is TGCAGCGTTACCCCCGGGACTAGCTTCTACGAG.

This clone was picked up many times. The read terminates 3 residues before the CDR3 end, so the remaining end is supplied by the germline J gene. This chain uses TRBV29-1 with TRBJ2-3; D perhaps matches TRBD1 (5 bases). Trimming left V 3 bases short and J 6 bases short, with 13 bases between. CDR3 size: 13 residues. Germline V CDR1 and CDR2: SQVTM, ANQGSEA. Incomplete CDR3 DNA: TGCAGCGTTGATCAGGGATCCTCGGATACG. Protein: CSVDQGSSDT. The whole CDR3 sequence reads CSVDQGSSDTQYF.

This clone has at least ten counts. The read stops 3 residues short of the end of the CDR3; the missing end is completed from the germline J gene. This chain joins TRBV4-2 and TRBJ2-6, with TRBD1 matching 12 bases. Germline V lookup: CDR1 LGHNA, CDR2 YNFKEQ. J was trimmed by 2 bases and V by 4 bases; bases with no gene match: 6. The CDR3 sequence is 18 residues long. The covered CDR3 bases are TGTGCCAGCAGCCGAGCCGGGACAGGGGGCACTGGGGCCAACGTC. Encoded protein: CASSRAGTGGTGANV. The CDR3 reads in full as CASSRAGTGGTGANVLTF.

This clone was observed at least ten times. The CDR3 goes on 3 residues after the read ends, and that part is filled in from the germline J gene. V is TRBV4-2 and J is TRBJ2-3; 15 positions match TRBD2. Losses at the gene ends were 3 bases for V and 4 bases for J; bases not matched to a gene: 5. The CDR3 covers 17 residues. CDR1 and CDR2 from the germline V gene are LGHNA and YNFKEQ. The CDR3: CASSHDGTSGRPDTQYF. The sequenced CDR3 bases are TGTGCCAGCAGCCATGATGGGACTAGCGGGAGGCCAGATACG.

This clone was seen many times. With the read ending 3 residues before the CDR3 end, the germline J gene is used to fill in that end. The chain combines TRBV4-2 with TRBJ2-1; possibly TRBD1 or TRBD2 for D (8 bases each). Germline V gene data show CDR1 as LGHNA and CDR2 as YNFKEQ. The CDR3 length is 20 residues. V was trimmed by 4 bases and J by 7 bases, leaving 32 bases between them. The chain's CDR3 is CASSPTGVGSGGRRSNEQFF. CDR3 bases read: TGTGCCAGCAGCCCGACAGGGGTCGGGTCGGGAGGGCGTCGGAGTAATGAG.

At least ten counts were recorded for this clone. Coverage ceases 3 residues before the CDR3 finishes, and the germline J gene fills in the end. This chain connects TRBV5-1 to TRBJ2-1, with a tentative D call TRBD2 (5 bases). This CDR3 has 16 amino acids. Germline CDR1 and CDR2: SGHRS and YFSETQ. Trimming took off 0 bases at V and 7 bases at J, with 17 bases between the two ends. The CDR3 bases that were read are TGCGCCAGCAGCTTGGTAGCGAAGGTCAGTGTTAATGAG. This encodes CASSLVAKVSVNE. The complete CDR3 protein is CASSLVAKVSVNEQFF. Filled out from reference TRBV5-1 and TRBJ2-1, the complete variable domain reads KAGVTQTPRYLIKTRGQQVTLSCSPISGHRSVSWYQQTPGQGLQFLFEYFSETQRNKGNFPGRFSGRQFSNSRSEMNVSTLELGDSALYLCASSLVAKVSVNEQFFGPGTRLTVL.

Only a few counts were recorded for this clone. The read terminates 3 residues ahead of where the CDR3 ends, so the germline J gene completes it. This chain joins TRBV13 and TRBJ2-1, with D perhaps matching TRBD1 (6 bases). Per germline, CDR1 PRHDT and CDR2 FYEKMQ (reference sequence). This CDR3 region has 16 residues. Trimming took 1 base from V and 4 from J, leaving 14 bases between them. This CDR3 reads CASSLATGASYNEQFF. CDR3 bases read: TGTGCCAGCAGCTTAGCGACAGGCGCGTCTTACAATGAG.

This clone was detected many times. The read terminates 3 residues before the CDR3 end, so the remaining end is supplied by the germline J gene. The rearrangement uses TRBV20-1 and TRBJ2-1; 11 nucleotides align to TRBD2. Germline assignment: CDR1 DFQATT and CDR2 SNEGSKA (reference sequence). Trimming cost V 6 bases and J 6 bases; bases outside gene matches: 7. The CDR3 has 14 residues. The DNA read from the CDR3 is TGCAGTGCAATCCTAGCGGGAGGATCCAATGAG. It yields the protein CSAILAGGSNE. The whole CDR3 sequence is CSAILAGGSNEQFF.

This clone has at least ten counts. The read halts 3 residues ahead of the CDR3 end, with the missing end drawn from the germline J gene. V is TRBV20-1 and J is TRBJ2-3, with TRBD2 identical over 10 bases. V dropped 7 bases and J dropped 6; count of bases not matched to a gene: 1. Germline assignment: CDR1 DFQATT and CDR2 SNEGSKA (reference sequence). This CDR3 has 11 residues. The CDR3 spells CSGTSGDTQYF. Incomplete CDR3 DNA: TGCAGTGGGACTAGCGGCGATACG.

In regard to this clone: The missing CDR3 end, 3 residues past where the read stops, is filled in from the germline J gene. This chain joins TRBV7-9 and TRBJ2-7; D is possibly TRBD1 (6 bases). The CDR3 is made up of 14 amino acids. Between the trimmed V and J ends, which lost 1 base and 3 bases, there was a span of 10 bases. The germline V gene encodes CDR1 SEHNR and CDR2 FQNEAQ (reference sequence). CDR3 DNA (partial): TGTGCCAGCAGCTTAGGGGACATCGACTACGAG. This encodes CASSLGDIDYE. The whole CDR3 protein reads CASSLGDIDYEQYF. The full variable domain, in which reference TRBV7-9 and TRBJ2-7 provide the parts outside the CDR3, is DTGVSQNPRHKITKRGQNVTFRCDPISEHNRLYWYRQTLGQGPEFLTYFQNEAQLEKSRLLSDRFSAERPKGSFSTLEIQRTEQGDSAMYLCASSLGDIDYEQYFGPGTRLTVT.

This clone occurred many times. Read sequence stops 3 residues before the CDR3 end, and the germline J gene provides the missing end. The chain combines TRBV6-4 with TRBJ2-5, with TRBD2 identical over 10 bases. J gave up 4 bases and V 6 bases, and 8 bases lay outside the gene matches. There are 15 residues in the CDR3. The germline CDR1 and CDR2 sequences are MRHNA and SNTAGT. CDR3 DNA (partial): TGTGCCAGCAGCCAGCGGGAGGGCGGATCAGAGACC. Translated: CASSQREGGSET. In full, the CDR3 reads CASSQREGGSETQYF.

Points on this clone: The CDR3 end is not reached by the read, which stops 3 residues before it; the germline J gene fills it in. V usage is TRBV19 and J usage is TRBJ1-6; 9 bases align to TRBD1. V was pared by 9 bases and J by 6 bases, with 3 bases of the junction left unmatched. The CDR3 loop spans 13 amino acids. From germline, CDR1 is LNHDA and CDR2 SQIVND (reference sequence). CDR3 loop: CARTGGINSPLHF. Partial CDR3 DNA: TGTGCCAGGACAGGGGGTATTAATTCACCC.

This clone was seen many times. The read halts 3 residues ahead of the CDR3 end, with the missing end drawn from the germline J gene. V usage is TRBV12-3 or TRBV12-4 and J usage is TRBJ2-2; TRBD2 might be the D (6 bases). V was clipped by 1 base and J by 7 bases, with 10 bases between them. This CDR3 contains 14 residues. The DNA read from the CDR3 is TGTGCCAGCAGTTTAGGACTAGAAGACGGGGAG. Translating gives CASSLGLEDGE. The whole CDR3 sequence is CASSLGLEDGELFF.

This clone occurred many times. CDR3 residues: CASSPWTVSTDTQYF. The DNA read from the CDR3 is TGCGCCAGCAGCCCCTGGACAGTGAGCACAGATACG. The rearrangement uses TRBV5-1 and TRBJ2-3; D is perhaps TRBD1 (6 bases). The sequence runs out 3 residues before the end of the CDR3; the remainder is reconstructed from the germline J gene. Trimming left V 4 bases short and J 0 bases short, with 12 bases between. Looked up from germline, CDR1 is SGHRS and CDR2 is YFSETQ. The CDR3 spans 15 residues. Full variable domain (missing parts from reference TRBV5-1 and TRBJ2-3): KAGVTQTPRYLIKTRGQQVTLSCSPISGHRSVSWYQQTPGQGLQFLFEYFSETQRNKGNFPGRFSGRQFSNSRSEMNVSTLELGDSALYLCASSPWTVSTDTQYFGPGTRLTVL.

This clone has at least ten counts. The CDR3 end falls 3 residues outside the read, so it is completed with the germline J gene. V usage is TRBV20-1 and J usage is TRBJ2-3; 9 bases are shared with TRBD2. CDR3 length: 15 amino acids. Per the germline V gene, CDR1 is DFQATT and CDR2 is SNEGSKA (reference sequence). Germline trimming cut 1 base from V and 4 bases from J; bases unmatched to any gene: 6. The CDR3: CSARGGSGRADTQYF. CDR3 bases read: TGCAGTGCTAGAGGCGGTAGCGGGAGAGCAGATACG.

This clone was observed a handful of times. The read is 3 residues too short to cover the CDR3 end, so that end is filled in from the germline J gene. The V and J genes are TRBV5-1 and TRBJ2-4, with D perhaps being TRBD1 or TRBD2 (6 bases each). The germline gives CDR1 SGHRS, CDR2 YFSETQ. This CDR3 region has 12 residues. The sequenced CDR3 bases are TGCGCCAGCAGCAGGGACATGGAGGGT. This sequence encodes CASSRDMEG. The whole CDR3 is CASSRDMEGQYF.

This clone was recorded a few times. This may be a read error: a much more frequent sequence differs by one nucleotide. The CDR3 end lies 3 residues beyond the end of the read and is filled in from the germline J gene. The V gene is TRBV18, the J gene TRBJ1-4, with D possibly being TRBD1 (5 bases). Germline CDR1 reads KGHSH; CDR2 reads LQKENI. CDR3 length equals 15 residues. The CDR3 is CASSPWLAGANVLFF. The CDR3 bases that were read are TGTGCCAGCTCACCGTGGTTAGCTGGGGCCAACGTA.

For this clone: The read ends 3 residues shy of where the CDR3 ends; the end is completed using the germline J gene. The rearrangement joins TRBV29-1 to TRBJ2-3; 8 bases fit TRBD2. This CDR3 has 14 residues. Germline V gene data show CDR1 as SQVTM and CDR2 as ANQGSEA. This CDR3 is CSTTSGNYQETQYF. The DNA read from the CDR3 is TGCAGCACTACTAGCGGAAATTACCAAGAGACG.

This clone has more than one count but fewer than ten. The CDR3 is cut off 3 residues early in the read; its end comes from the germline J gene. The gene calls are TRBV2 and TRBJ2-2; D uncertain. The CDR3 sequence is 15 residues long. With 6 bases removed from V and 3 bases from J, the gap between germline ends came to 14 bases. CDR1 and CDR2 (germline): SNHLY, FYNNEI. Here the CDR3 reads CASRVGPPDTGELFF. The sequenced CDR3 bases are TGTGCCAGCAGGGTTGGTCCTCCGGACACCGGGGAG.

This clone was seen only a few times. The junction and the germline gene differ at one end; a read error may be behind it. The read ends 3 residues before the CDR3 terminus; that terminus is restored from the germline J gene. Different DNA sequences within this sample yield the same CDR3. This chain connects TRBV30 to TRBJ1-3; perhaps TRBD1 as D (6 bases). This CDR3 contains 16 residues. Germline CDR1 and CDR2: GTSNPN and SVGIG (reference sequence). CDR3 sequence: CAWSGQGTVAGNTIYF. The CDR3 bases that were read are TGTGCCTGGAGTGGCCAGGGGACCGTTGCTGGAAACACG.

This clone was seen repeatedly, ten times or more. The sequenced part of the CDR3 DNA is TGCAGCGTTACGGACAGCTACAATGAG. Protein: CSVTDSYNE. The full CDR3 protein is CSVTDSYNEQFF. V gene TRBV29-1 combines with J gene TRBJ2-1, with D possibly being TRBD1 (6 bases). Coverage ceases 3 residues before the CDR3 finishes, and the germline J gene fills in the end. V lost 5 bases, J lost 3 bases, and 8 bases lay in between. Germline assignment: CDR1 SQVTM and CDR2 ANQGSEA. The CDR3 is made up of 12 amino acids.